This T cell receptor beta chain was sequenced in a study of identical twins. Findings and limits, study-wide: It was cross-sectional statistical analysis, not following the same donors, that the conclusions relied on. Sequences that were out-of-frame, alpha and twin-shared displayed an excess of low generation probability.

One entry per CDR3 protein, called by TCRdb with MiXCR from the 5' RACE reads. Counted here are some 900,000 distinct CDR3 sequences, 12% occurring once; the ten biggest clones make up roughly 1.6%. Germline CDR1 is SGHRS and CDR2 is YFSETQ. With 4 bases removed from V and 2 bases from J, the gap between germline ends came to 14 bases. The CDR3 length is 15 residues. Every sampled donor was Caucasian and healthy. Details on this clonotype: What it binds is not known.

This sample also belongs to another study, concerning yellow fever vaccine responses in identical twins. From that study: Twin vaccine T cell responses reportedly seemed partly convergent, partly personalized.

The clonotype was recovered from a woman aged 18-35 years in good health. This chain joins TRBV5-1 and TRBJ2-3, with D hard to call. Source material: PBMCs. DNA of the CDR3: TGCGCCAGCAGCGATAGAAGTCCTCCCACAGATACGCAGTATTTT. Its translation: CASSDRSPPTDTQYF. Using reference TRBV5-1 and TRBJ2-3 for the parts outside the CDR3, the full variable domain is KAGVTQTPRYLIKTRGQQVTLSCSPISGHRSVSWYQQTPGQGLQFLFEYFSETQRNKGNFPGRFSGRQFSNSRSEMNVSTLELGDSALYLCASSDRSPPTDTQYFGPGTRLTVL.